This passage covers 14 T cell receptor beta chains from one sample sequenced in a study of blood T cell repertoires in COVID-19. Profiling relied on immunoSEQ multiplex PCR, and the TCRdb table lists in-frame clones only, not all of them. The sample includes around 260,000 clones, approximately 88% seen only once; the top ten take approximately 0.85%. Sequenced: peripheral blood. The receptors derive from a woman aged 40 to 49 who had recovered from COVID-19.

A few counts support this clone. V is TRBV7-9 and J is TRBJ2-7, with 9 bases that match TRBD1. The V segment lost 5 bases and the J segment 2 bases; nucleotides outside the gene matches: 4. The CDR3 contains 14 residues. Germline CDR1 SEHNR, CDR2 FQNEAQ (reference sequence). DNA for the CDR3: TGTGCCAGCAGCCCCGGGACAGGGCCCTACGAGCAGTACTTC. Translation gives CASSPGTGPYEQYF.

The CDR3 sequence: CASSEAQGGTGELFF. CDR3 in DNA: TGCGCCAGCAGTGAGGCACAGGGTGGCACCGGGGAGCTGTTTTTT. V and J are TRBV10-1 and TRBJ2-2; tentatively, D is TRBD1 (6 bases). This CDR3 has 15 residues. Trimming removed 2 bases from V and 4 bases from J, with 11 bases in between. Germline CDR1 reads WNHNN; CDR2 reads SYGVQD (reference sequence).

The CDR3 DNA reads TGTGCCAGCAGCCAAGATCAGGGTCTAGCGAGTCAAGAGACCCAGTACTTC. It translates to CASSQDQGLASQETQYF. This sequence joins TRBV3-1 (or the pseudogene TRBV3-2) and TRBJ2-5, with D possibly being TRBD2 (6 bases). This CDR3 has 17 residues. The V and J ends lost 0 bases and 2 bases respectively, with 16 bases between them. The germline V gene encodes CDR1 LGHDT and CDR2 YNNKEL (reference sequence).

This chain uses TRBV7-2 with TRBJ2-7, with 8 nucleotides matching TRBD2. The CDR3 is 16 amino acids. With 0 bases clipped from V and 0 bases from J, the junction kept 4 bases outside the gene matches. The germline CDR1 and CDR2 sequences are SGHTA and FQGNSA. The CDR3 loop is CASSLALADNSYEQYF. The CDR3 DNA reads TGTGCCAGCAGCTTAGCACTAGCGGATAACTCCTACGAGCAGTACTTC.

The gene calls are TRBV7-2 and TRBJ2-3; 10 nucleotides agree with TRBD1. V lost 8 bases and J lost 4; bases outside the gene matches: 12. Germline CDR1 and CDR2: SGHTA and FQGNSA. The CDR3 has 16 amino acids. The CDR3 sequence is CASARGQGVGADTQYF. The CDR3, as DNA: TGTGCCAGCGCCCGCGGACAGGGGGTGGGGGCAGATACGCAGTATTTT.

This rearrangement joins TRBV18 to TRBJ1-2, with 9 bases matching TRBD1. Germline V CDR1 and CDR2: KGHSH, LQKENI. This CDR3 has 13 amino acids. Trimming removed 6 bases from V and 4 bases from J; junction bases left unmatched: 3. CDR3 sequence: CASSGQGTYGYTF. The CDR3 DNA follows: TGTGCCAGCTCGGGACAGGGCACCTATGGCTACACCTTC.

The chain recombines TRBV5-4 with TRBJ2-1; the match to TRBD1 covers 9 bases. From germline, CDR1 is SGHNT and CDR2 YYREEE (reference sequence). This CDR3 has 15 amino acids. Unmatched junction bases numbered 9, after V lost 3 bases and J lost 8 bases. This CDR3 is CASSSPGQGGDEQFF. For the CDR3, the DNA is TGTGCCAGCAGCTCGCCGGGACAGGGAGGCGATGAGCAGTTCTTC.

V is TRBV27 and J is TRBJ2-5, with 7 bases matching TRBD2. V trimming: 3 bases; J trimming: 6 bases; junction bases outside the gene matches: 10. CDR1 is MNHEY, CDR2 SMNVEV, per germline (reference sequence). The CDR3 is 15 amino acids. The CDR3 loop reads CASSFGQGGSQTQYF. Written as DNA, the CDR3 is TGTGCCAGCAGTTTCGGGCAGGGAGGGTCTCAGACCCAGTACTTC.

The rearrangement joins TRBV27 to TRBJ2-1; 7 bases are shared with TRBD2. The CDR3 is 15 amino acids. Germline V CDR1 and CDR2: MNHEY, SMNVEV (reference sequence). The V and J ends lost 6 bases and 2 bases, in that order; junction bases with no gene match: 7. CDR3 coding DNA: TGTGCCAGCAGCCTCGGCGCGGGGGCCTACAATGAGCAGTTCTTC. Translation gives CASSLGAGAYNEQFF.

This clone was detected once. J is TRBJ1-5 and V is TRBV5-5; 8 positions match TRBD1. The germline V gene encodes CDR1 SGHKS and CDR2 YYEKEE (reference sequence). With V trimmed by 2 bases and J by 6 bases, 7 bases remained unmatched. CDR3 length equals 15 residues. The CDR3 protein is CASSFETGVAQPQHF. DNA for the CDR3: TGTGCCAGCAGCTTTGAGACAGGGGTCGCTCAGCCCCAGCATTTT.

The chain links TRBV5-1 to TRBJ2-2; D gene ambiguous. The CDR3 runs to 12 residues. Germline V CDR1 and CDR2: SGHRS, YFSETQ. Trimming stripped 4 bases from V and 4 bases from J, with 5 bases between. This CDR3 is CASSRSTGELFF. The CDR3, as DNA: TGCGCCAGCAGCCGGAGCACCGGGGAGCTGTTTTTT. Supplemented by reference TRBV5-1 and TRBJ2-2, the full variable domain reads KAGVTQTPRYLIKTRGQQVTLSCSPISGHRSVSWYQQTPGQGLQFLFEYFSETQRNKGNFPGRFSGRQFSNSRSEMNVSTLELGDSALYLCASSRSTGELFFGEGSRLTVL.

This rearrangement joins TRBV7-3 to TRBJ2-3, with D perhaps TRBD2 (5 bases). Germline V lookup: CDR1 SGHTA, CDR2 FQGTGA. This CDR3 is built from 15 residues. The V end was cut by 1 base, the J end by 0 bases, with 8 bases between. The CDR3 protein is CASSLNSGSTDTQYF. In DNA form, the CDR3 reads TGTGCCAGCAGCTTAAACAGCGGTAGCACAGATACGCAGTATTTT. The whole variable domain, remainder taken from reference TRBV7-3 and TRBJ2-3, is GAGVSQTPSNKVTEKGKYVELRCDPISGHTALYWYRQSLGQGPEFLIYFQGTGAADDSGLPNDRFFAVRPEGSVSTLKIQRTERGDSAVYLCASSLNSGSTDTQYFGPGTRLTVL.

The J gene is TRBJ1-3, the V gene TRBV4-1; possible D gene TRBD1, 5 bases. The V and J ends lost 0 bases and 5 bases respectively, with 17 bases between them. This CDR3 contains 17 residues. CDR1 is MGHRA, CDR2 YSYEKL, per germline. This chain's CDR3 is CASSQDTTGSGRNTIYF. DNA for the CDR3: TGCGCCAGCAGCCAAGATACCACAGGTTCTGGGCGAAACACCATATATTTT.

The chain has TRBV19 and TRBJ2-1, with 9 bases lining up with TRBD2. Trimming cost V 9 bases and J 8 bases; bases outside gene matches: 8. CDR1 LNHDA and CDR2 SQIVND come from the germline V gene (reference sequence). CDR3 length: 13 amino acids. The CDR3 reads CASRGLASDEQFF. The CDR3 bases are TGTGCCAGCCGGGGACTAGCAAGCGATGAGCAGTTCTTC.